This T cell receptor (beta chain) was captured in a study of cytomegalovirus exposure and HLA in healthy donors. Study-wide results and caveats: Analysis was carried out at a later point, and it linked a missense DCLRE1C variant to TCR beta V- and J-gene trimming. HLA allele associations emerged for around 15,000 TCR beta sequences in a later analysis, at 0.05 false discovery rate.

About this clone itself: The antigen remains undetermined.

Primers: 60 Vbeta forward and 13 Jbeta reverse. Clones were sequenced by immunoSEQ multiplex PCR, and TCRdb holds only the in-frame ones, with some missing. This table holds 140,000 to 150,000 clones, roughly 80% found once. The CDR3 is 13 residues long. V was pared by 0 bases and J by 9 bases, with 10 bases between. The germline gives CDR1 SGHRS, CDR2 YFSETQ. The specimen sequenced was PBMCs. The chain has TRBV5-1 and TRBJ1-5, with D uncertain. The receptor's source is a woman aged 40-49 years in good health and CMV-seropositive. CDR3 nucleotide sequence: TGCGCCAGCAGCTTGGCCACACTAGTGCCCCAGCATTTT. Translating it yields CASSLATLVPQHF.